These 16 T cell receptor beta chains were sequenced from one sample in a study of PD-1 blockade in classical Hodgkin lymphoma. As for time point: cycle 4 day 1 (C4D1), after less than 7 weeks of nivolumab. Brentuximab vedotin exposure varied, and every patient relapsed after autologous stem cell transplantation. Thawed PBMCs supplied CD8+ T cells via magnetic negative selection. TCRdb keeps only in-frame clones here, not all; method: immunoSEQ multiplex PCR. In the table there are 2,500 to 3,500 clones, around 75% of which are singletons. The specimen was CD8+ T cells from blood, collected before the fourth cycle of nivolumab. Receptor source: a human donor with classical Hodgkin lymphoma.

A remark on this clone: The same CDR3 is also encoded by other DNA sequences in this sample. This chain connects TRBV6-1 to TRBJ1-3; D is undetermined. Per the germline V gene, CDR1 is MNHNS and CDR2 is SASEGT. Trimming pared 3 bases from V and 4 bases from J, leaving 10 bases between. The length of the CDR3 is 14 residues. The CDR3, as DNA: TGTGCCAGCAGTGACGGTGTATCCGGAAACACCATATATTTT. Translated: CASSDGVSGNTIYF.

The J gene is TRBJ2-2, the V gene TRBV7-6, with 13 positions matching TRBD2. This CDR3 comprises 17 residues. Germline values: CDR1 SGHVS, CDR2 FNYEAQ. V lost 5 bases, J lost 4 bases, and 7 bases stayed unmatched. CDR3 in amino acids: CASSLLAGGPFTGELFF. DNA for the CDR3: TGTGCCAGCAGCCTACTAGCGGGGGGGCCCTTCACCGGGGAGCTGTTTTTT.

This sequence joins TRBV7-2 and TRBJ2-2, with D perhaps matching TRBD1 or TRBD2 (5 bases each). With 6 bases removed from V and 6 bases from J, the gap between germline ends came to 20 bases. This CDR3 spans 16 amino acids. Germline lookup yields CDR1 SGHTA and CDR2 FQGNSA. The CDR3 loop reads CASRAIRDLRAGELFF. The CDR3 nucleotides read TGTGCCAGCAGAGCAATCCGGGACCTTCGTGCCGGGGAGCTGTTTTTT. Together with reference TRBV7-2 and TRBJ2-2, the CDR3 gives the full variable domain: GAGVSQSPSNKVTEKGKDVELRCDPISGHTALYWYRQSLGQGLEFLIYFQGNSAPDKSGLPSDRFSAERTGGSVSTLTIQRTQQEDSAVYLCASRAIRDLRAGELFFGEGSRLTVL.

By sample share, this clone is large. This chain joins TRBV18 and TRBJ2-1; 7 bases map to TRBD1. Per the germline V gene, CDR1 is KGHSH and CDR2 is LQKENI. J gave up 6 bases and V 10 bases, and 9 bases lay outside the gene matches. This CDR3 contains 13 residues. CDR3 sequence: CATRQGEGNEQFF. The CDR3 DNA sequence: TGTGCCACTAGACAGGGAGAGGGCAATGAGCAGTTCTTC.

The chain has TRBV27 and TRBJ2-1; D gene ambiguous. The V end lost 4 bases, the J end lost 10 bases, and 8 bases lay between the germline ends. CDR1 MNHEY and CDR2 SMNVEV come from the germline V gene (reference sequence). There are 11 residues in the CDR3. The CDR3 coding sequence is TGTGCCAGCAGTTCGACCCACGAGCAGTTCTTC. Residues: CASSSTHEQFF.

V gene TRBV7-9 combines with J gene TRBJ2-2; a weak D match, TRBD1 (5 bases). Germline loops: CDR1 SEHNR, CDR2 FQNEAQ (reference sequence). V was shortened by 8 bases and J by 0 bases, with 7 bases between the two germline ends. CDR3 size: 13 residues. As DNA, the CDR3 is TGTGCCAGCCTGACAGCGAACACCGGGGAGCTGTTTTTT. Encoded protein: CASLTANTGELFF.

The chain joins TRBV6-5 to TRBJ1-4; TRBD1 might be the D (6 bases). The germline V gene encodes CDR1 MNHEY and CDR2 SVGAGI. V lost 7 bases and J lost 8, with 14 bases in between. This CDR3 region has 13 residues. Written as DNA, the CDR3 is TGTGCCAGCACCGGGGCCGGGGGCGAAAAACTGTTTTTT. Translated, it gives CASTGAGGEKLFF.

V is TRBV11-2 and J is TRBJ2-7; D is undetermined. Trimming removed 7 bases at V and 0 bases at J, with 16 bases between. Germline values: CDR1 SGHAT, CDR2 FQNNGV. This CDR3 is 15 amino acids long. The CDR3 DNA sequence: TGTGCCAGCAACAATCCCACAATTAGCTCCTACGAGCAGTACTTC. This sequence encodes CASNNPTISSYEQYF.

The chain carries TRBV19 and TRBJ2-1; TRBD1 is a possible D gene (6 bases). This CDR3 comprises 13 residues. V gave up 3 bases and J gave up 9 bases, with 12 bases separating them. The germline V gene encodes CDR1 LNHDA and CDR2 SQIVND (reference sequence). CDR3 coding DNA: TGTGCCAGTAGTATGGGGGCGGCCGGTGAGCAGTTCTTC. This gives the protein CASSMGAAGEQFF.

V is TRBV21-1 and J is TRBJ2-6; the listed D gene, TRBD1, was not tested against the DNA. TRBV21-1 counts as a pseudogene. This CDR3 comprises 17 residues. CDR3 loop: CASSKAQRPSGANVLTF. The CDR3 region has the DNA TGTGCCAGCAGCAAGGCACAGAGACCCTCTGGGGCCAACGTCCTGACTTTC.

The chain uses TRBV4-3 and TRBJ2-3; 11 bases line up with TRBD2. The J segment lost 6 bases and the V segment lost 0 bases, leaving 5 bases of the junction unmatched. Germline V gene lookup returns CDR1 LGHNA and CDR2 YSLEER. CDR3 size: 16 residues. The CDR3 reads CASSQDVSGGADTQYF. The DNA of the CDR3 is TGCGCCAGCAGCCAAGATGTTAGCGGGGGGGCGGATACGCAGTATTTT.

The V gene is TRBV27, the J gene TRBJ1-4; D is undetermined. Germline CDR1 reads MNHEY; CDR2 reads SMNVEV (reference sequence). This CDR3 comprises 14 residues. The V end lost 2 bases, the J end lost 8 bases, and 12 bases lay between the germline ends. CDR3 nucleotide sequence: TGTGCCAGCAGTTTAGAGGGTCTCCGAGAAAAACTGTTTTTT. Its translation: CASSLEGLREKLFF.

The gene calls are TRBV5-1 and TRBJ2-1; D gene ambiguous. The germline gives CDR1 SGHRS, CDR2 YFSETQ. CDR3 length: 14 residues. Trimming cost V 0 bases and J 8 bases, with 12 bases left between them. The CDR3 DNA follows: TGCGCCAGCAGCTTGGAGGCCCGGCCCCATGAGCAGTTCTTC. It encodes CASSLEARPHEQFF.

This chain joins TRBV11-3 and TRBJ1-2, with D possibly TRBD1 on 5 matching bases. The CDR3 covers 14 residues. The ends were cut back, 3 bases at V and 6 bases at J, with 14 bases in the middle. CDR1 SGHNT and CDR2 YENEEA come from the germline V gene. Written as DNA, the CDR3 is TGTGCCAGCAGCTTGAACGGGGGGATAGATGGCTACACCTTC. As protein: CASSLNGGIDGYTF.

The rearrangement joins TRBV7-9 to TRBJ2-2; 15 positions match TRBD2. The ends lost 3 bases at V and 5 bases at J; junction bases unmatched: 1. CDR1 is SEHNR, CDR2 FQNEAQ, per germline (reference sequence). The CDR3 has 16 amino acids. In nucleotides, the CDR3 is TGTGCCAGCAGCTTCGGACTAGCGGGGGGGACCGGGGAGCTGTTTTTT. The encoded protein is CASSFGLAGGTGELFF.

The gene calls are TRBV19 and TRBJ1-5; D gene unclear. With 0 bases removed from V and 2 bases from J, the gap between germline ends came to 8 bases. Germline V gives CDR1 LNHDA, CDR2 SQIVND (reference sequence). This CDR3 contains 15 residues. The CDR3 nucleotides read TGTGCCAGTAGTATAGACCGACTGGGCAATCAGCCCCAGCATTTT. Its translation: CASSIDRLGNQPQHF.